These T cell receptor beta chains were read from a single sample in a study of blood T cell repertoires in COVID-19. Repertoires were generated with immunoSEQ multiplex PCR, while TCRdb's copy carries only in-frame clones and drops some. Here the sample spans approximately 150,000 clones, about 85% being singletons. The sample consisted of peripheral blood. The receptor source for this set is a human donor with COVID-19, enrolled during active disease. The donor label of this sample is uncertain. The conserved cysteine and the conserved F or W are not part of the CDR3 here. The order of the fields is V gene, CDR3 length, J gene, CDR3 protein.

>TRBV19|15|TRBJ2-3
ASSTTGLAGGTDTQY
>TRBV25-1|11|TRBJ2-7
ASSEGAAYEQY
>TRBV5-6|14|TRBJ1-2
ASSSDRGPFVYGYT
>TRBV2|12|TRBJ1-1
ASSGGQLNTEAF
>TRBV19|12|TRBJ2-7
ASSPGTITYEQY
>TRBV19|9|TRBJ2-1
ASRTGVGQF
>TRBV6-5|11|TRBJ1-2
ASSFTGTAGYT
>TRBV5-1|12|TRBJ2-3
ASSLEAGTGTQY
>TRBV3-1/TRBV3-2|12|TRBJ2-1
ASSPSGTYNEQF
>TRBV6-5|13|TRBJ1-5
ASRRGALNNQPQH
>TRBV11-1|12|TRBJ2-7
ASRLDSYSYEQY
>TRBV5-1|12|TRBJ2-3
ASSPTRATDTQY
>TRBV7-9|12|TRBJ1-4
ASSLRTPGEKLF
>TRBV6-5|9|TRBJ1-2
ANTGGYGYT
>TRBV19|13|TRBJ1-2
ASSWSREERYGYT
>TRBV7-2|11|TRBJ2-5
ASSLAQGQTQY
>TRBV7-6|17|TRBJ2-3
ASSLGVLAGGVSTDTQY
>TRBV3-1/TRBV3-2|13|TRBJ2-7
ASSQEARGLTEQY
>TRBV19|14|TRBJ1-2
ASSIGPGDLDYGYT
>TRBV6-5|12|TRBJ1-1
ASSYSQANTEAF
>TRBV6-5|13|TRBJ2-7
ASSYSSAGPYEQY
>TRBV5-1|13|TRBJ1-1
ASTSGGAENTEAF
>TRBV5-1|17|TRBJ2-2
ASSLLGLAGGPNTGELF
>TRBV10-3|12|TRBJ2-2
AISSGLGDGELF
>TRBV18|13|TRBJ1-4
ASSPTRVSNEKLF
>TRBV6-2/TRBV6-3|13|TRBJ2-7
ASSYPRGSSYEQY
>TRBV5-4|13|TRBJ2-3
ASNPSGPSTDTQY
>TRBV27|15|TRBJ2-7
ASSLSTGQAGSYEQY
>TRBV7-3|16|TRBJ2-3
ASSLNLLQGWRTDTQY
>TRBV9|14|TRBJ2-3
ASSAKTGGRTDTQY
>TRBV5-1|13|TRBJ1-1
ASSLGATGNTEAF
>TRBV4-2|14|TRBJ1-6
ASSARDRDDNSPLH